These 18 T cell receptor beta chains originate from one sample sequenced in a study of tumor and adjacent non-tumor tissue in lung cancer. RNA was extracted from bulk tissue without any cell sorting. A modified ARM-PCR protocol with three rounds of nested PCR amplified TCRbeta. TCRdb called the multiplex PCR reads again in MiXCR, with one record for every CDR3 protein. The table records 70,000 or so distinct CDR3 sequences, just under 60% of them present only once. The material sequenced was lung tumor tissue. Receptor source: a man in his fifties or sixties with non-small cell lung cancer.

This clonotype came up many times. The V gene is TRBV29-1, the J gene TRBJ1-1, with a possible D match to TRBD1 (5 bases). The V gene's germline CDR1 is SQVTM and CDR2 ANQGSEA. Trimming stripped 4 bases from V and 3 bases from J, with 18 bases between. CDR3 length: 15 residues. CDR3 in amino acids: CSVGTRGWGDTEAFF. The CDR3 DNA follows: TGCAGCGTTGGGACCCGGGGGTGGGGGGACACTGAAGCTTTCTTT.

To note about this clonotype: The germline gene is not matched at one end of the junction; a read error may be the cause. This chain links TRBV11-1 with TRBJ2-1, with 9 bases aligning to TRBD2. CDR3 length: 18 residues. The V gene's germline CDR1 is SGHAT and CDR2 FQDESV (reference sequence). In DNA form, the CDR3 reads TGTGTCAGCAGTCCGGGACTAGCCAGCATAACGGTTGGCAATGAGCACTTCTTC. It codes for CVSSPGLASITVGNEHFF. Full variable domain (missing parts from reference TRBV11-1 and TRBJ2-1): EAEVAQSPRYKITEKSQAVAFWCDPISGHATLYWYRQILGQGPELLVQFQDESVVDDSQLPKDRFSAERLKGVDSTLKIQPAELGDSAMYLCVSSPGLASITVGNEHFFGPGTRLTVL.

This clonotype was counted at least ten times. The chain joins TRBV7-8 to TRBJ1-2; TRBD1 might be the D (6 bases). Trimming left V 2 bases short and J 2 bases short, with 9 bases between. Germline V gene sequence: CDR1 SGHVS, CDR2 FQNEAQ. This CDR3 comprises 14 residues. As DNA, the CDR3 is TGTGCCAGCAGCTTAAGGGACAAGAACTATGGCTACACCTTC. It translates to CASSLRDKNYGYTF.

This clonotype was counted at least ten times. The chain couples TRBV29-1 to TRBJ2-7; 7 bases map to TRBD1. V lost 5 bases and J lost 5; bases outside the gene matches: 9. Germline V lookup: CDR1 SQVTM, CDR2 ANQGSEA. The CDR3 covers 13 residues. CDR3 sequence: CSVHTGQINEQYF. CDR3 in DNA: TGCAGCGTTCACACGGGACAGATCAACGAGCAGTACTTC.

This clonotype appeared a few times. The chain combines TRBV24-1 with TRBJ2-3, with D possibly TRBD1 on 6 matching bases. This CDR3 has 15 amino acids. Germline V lookup: CDR1 KGHDR, CDR2 SFDVKD. Trimming shortened V by 6 bases and J by 0 bases, and 12 bases separated the two germline ends. This CDR3 reads CATSHTGYSTDTQYF. As DNA, the CDR3 is TGTGCCACCAGTCATACAGGGTATAGCACAGATACGCAGTATTTT.

Remarks on this clonotype: One end of the junction does not line up with germline, which may come from a read error. V is TRBV5-5 and J is TRBJ1-5, with 8 bases identical to TRBD1. The germline V gene encodes CDR1 SGHKS and CDR2 YYEKEE (reference sequence). The CDR3 sequence is 15 residues long. The CDR3 DNA reads TGTGCCAGCAGCTTGCAGGGGGCGGGGAATCGGCCCCAGCATTTT. Encoded protein: CASSLQGAGNRPQHF.

Comment on this clonotype: This may be a read error: a much more frequent sequence differs by one nucleotide. This chain uses TRBV5-4 with TRBJ2-3; a weak D match, TRBD1 (6 bases). The germline V gene has CDR1 SGHNT and CDR2 YYREEE (reference sequence). The V and J ends lost 4 bases and 4 bases respectively, with 13 bases between them. The CDR3 contains 14 residues. The CDR3 DNA sequence: TGTGCCAGCAGCCGGGACAAGGGATCAGATACGCAGTATTTT. Protein product: CASSRDKGSDTQYF.

Remarks on this clonotype: No DNA is shown, since the ends of the CDR3 on it are uncertain; the CDR3 is the one TCRdb lists. The J gene is TRBJ2-1, the V gene TRBV12-3 or TRBV12-4; the D call TRBD2 from the table was never checked on the DNA. Including both end residues, the CDR3 is 15 amino acids long. The CDR3: CASRVAGGSGNEHFF.

The chain is built from TRBV10-3 and TRBJ2-1, with D tentatively TRBD2 (6 bases). The CDR3 length is 16 residues. Germline V CDR1 and CDR2: ENHRY, SYGVKD. CDR3 bases: TGTTCCACCGACAGAGGAGAAGGTGGAGGGAGGATTGAGCAGTTCTTC. Protein product: CSTDRGEGGGRIEQFF.

Notes on this clonotype: A read error may produce the germline difference seen at one junction end. This rearrangement joins TRBV6-5 to TRBJ1-2; 8 bases map to TRBD1. In germline, CDR1 is MNHEY, CDR2 SVGAGI. CDR3 length: 14 amino acids. In nucleotides, the CDR3 is TGTTCCAGCATCTCGGGACAGGCGACAGGTGGCTACACCTTC. Translating it yields CSSISGQATGGYTF.

This clonotype was observed many times. The V gene is TRBV5-6, the J gene TRBJ2-7; 8 bases are a match to TRBD1. The trim removed 3 bases at V and 2 bases at J, leaving 7 bases unmatched. CDR3 length: 15 amino acids. CDR1 is SGHDT, CDR2 YYEEEE, per germline. The DNA for the CDR3 is TGTGCCAGCAGCTGGACCGGGACAGGAGCCTACGAGCAGTACTTC. Its translation is CASSWTGTGAYEQYF.

The genes are TRBV6-5 and TRBJ2-7; no reliable D call. Germline lookup yields CDR1 MNHEY and CDR2 SVGAGI. The CDR3 has 13 residues. V was shortened by 1 base and J by 1 base, with 5 bases between the two germline ends. The CDR3 is CASSYYVSYEQYF. The CDR3 bases are TGTGCCAGCAGTTACTACGTTTCCTACGAGCAGTACTTC.

For this clonotype: This may come from a read error, since a much larger clone is one base off. The chain carries TRBV24-1 and TRBJ2-7; D gene ambiguous. Germline CDR1 reads KGHDR; CDR2 reads SFDVKD. There are 12 residues in the CDR3. Trimming pared 5 bases from V and 3 bases from J, leaving 7 bases between. DNA for the CDR3: TGTGCCACCAGTGGGGAAAGCTACGAGCAGTACTTC. As protein: CATSGESYEQYF.

This clonotype was seen more than once but under ten times. The chain employs TRBV6-6 and TRBJ2-7; 9 bases fit TRBD1. The CDR3 is 16 residues long. Germline V lookup: CDR1 MNHNY, CDR2 SVGAGI (reference sequence). V shed 1 base, J shed 2 bases, and the junction held 6 bases outside the gene matches. The CDR3 bases are TGTGCCAGCAGTTACTTACCGGGACAGGGTGCCTACGAGCAGTACTTC. Protein: CASSYLPGQGAYEQYF.

As to this clonotype: A much larger clone lies one base from this, so it may be a read error. The chain combines TRBV6-1 with TRBJ2-7, with unresolved D. This CDR3 contains 12 residues. Germline-derived CDR1 and CDR2 are MNHNS and SASEGT. The CDR3 region is CASSDFGYKQYF. The CDR3 coding sequence is TGTGCCAGCAGTGATTTCGGCTACAAGCAGTACTTC.

Details on this clonotype: Given a much more abundant clone one base away, this may be a read error. The V and J genes are TRBV12-5 and TRBJ2-3; D possibly uses TRBD1 or TRBD2 (6 bases each). The CDR3 length is 16 residues. Looked up from germline, CDR1 is LGHNT and CDR2 is FRNRAP. Trimming cost V 3 bases and J 1 base, with 14 bases left between them. The CDR3 reads CASGFLSGAGTDTQYF. CDR3 DNA sequence: TGTGCTAGTGGTTTCCTGTCGGGGGCAGGCACAGATACGCAGTATTTT.

The sample holds one count of this clonotype. Its ends do not fully match the called genes, so a read error is possible. For the CDR3, the DNA is TGCAGCGTCCTTAGCCGGGGACACACGGATACGCTGTATTTT. Protein product: CSVLSRGHTDTLYF. The chain combines TRBV29-1 with TRBJ2-3; a weak D match, TRBD1 (6 bases). CDR3 size: 14 residues. From germline, CDR1 is SQVTM and CDR2 ANQGSEA.

By its share, this clonotype is medium-sized. The chain recombines TRBV7-9 with TRBJ1-1, with D uncertain. V lost 4 bases, J lost 1 base, and 13 bases lay in between. Germline CDR1 reads SEHNR; CDR2 reads FQNEAQ (reference sequence). The CDR3 runs to 15 residues. The CDR3 DNA follows: TGTGCCAGCAGCTCCTGGACGGCCGAGAACACTGAAGCTTTCTTT. Protein sequence: CASSSWTAENTEAFF.